Presented here are 2 T cell receptor beta chains from one specimen sequenced in a study of siplizumab effects on memory and regulatory T cells. Data came from immunoSEQ multiplex PCR; TCRdb stores just in-frame clones and leaves some out. The sample has 90,000 to 120,000 clones, around 92% seen once; the top ten hold about 0.7%. The material sequenced was Tregs sorted from blood. Every receptor here comes from a human donor in good health.

This sequence joins TRBV5-1 and TRBJ1-2; tentative D call: TRBD1 (6 bases). From germline, CDR1 is SGHRS and CDR2 YFSETQ. The V end was cut by 4 bases, the J end by 5 bases, with 21 bases between. This CDR3 has 16 amino acids. The CDR3 bases are TGCGCCAGCAGCCGGCGCCAGGGGTCGTCTGATTATGGCTACACCTTC. It is translated as CASSRRQGSSDYGYTF.

The chain is built from TRBV2 and TRBJ2-1; 7 nucleotides match TRBD2. The CDR3 runs 15 residues. V was clipped by 7 bases and J by 7 bases; unmatched bases: 13. CDR1 and CDR2 (germline): SNHLY, FYNNEI. The CDR3 DNA is TGTGCCAGCATCGGTTCTAGCGGCCGAATAAATGAGCAGTTCTTC. It yields the protein CASIGSSGRINEQFF.